One TCR beta chain is described in this entry. As yet, its antigen is unknown. The record originates from a study of T cell responses to AZD1222 COVID-19 vaccine. On the study more broadly: Whether given at about 4 or about 12 weeks, second doses were pooled.

The CDR3 contains 16 residues. With V trimmed by 0 bases and J by 3 bases, 7 bases remained unmatched. Germline V lookup: CDR1 MGHRA, CDR2 YSYEKL. The table came from immunoSEQ multiplex PCR; TCRdb's copy has only in-frame clones and leaves some out. The sample holds some 120,000 clones, roughly nine tenths seen once. Study outcomes and limitations: Of the AZD1222 recipients, only 5 or 6 were seropositive at baseline. Vaccine-associated CD4 TCRs ranged over spike, dominating at 160-218 and 743-854. The donor cohort was predominantly white British with a female majority, and clonal diversity may have been underestimated.

The sequence came from an adult in good health. The sample was peripheral blood, taken on day 0 of AZD1222 vaccination. This chain joins TRBV4-1 and TRBJ1-2; 7 nucleotides match TRBD1. CDR3 DNA: TGCGCCAGCAGCCAAGAAGGGACAGTAAGCTACTATGGCTACACCTTC. Residues: CASSQEGTVSYYGYTF.